These 27 T cell receptor beta chains came from one sample sequenced in a study of Ad26.COV2.S vaccination and SARS-CoV-2 variants. Generated by immunoSEQ multiplex PCR, the TCRdb table keeps only in-frame clones and is missing some. Of around 340,000 clones in the sample, 65% to 90% were seen once. As for treatment: 15 to 20 received Ad26.COV2.S at low or high dose, single or two shots; 5 received placebo; per-sample allocation not given. Collection of the samples took place on day 63 after the first injection of vaccine or placebo. Specimen: peripheral blood, collected in a trial of Ad26.COV2.S vaccine versus placebo. The receptors originated from a person aged 18 to 65 who received the Ad26.COV2.S COVID-19 vaccine or a placebo.

A note on this clone: Additional DNA sequences in this sample encode the identical CDR3. J is TRBJ2-3 and V is TRBV7-8, with D possibly being TRBD1 or TRBD2 (6 bases each). CDR1 is SGHVS, CDR2 FQNEAQ, per germline. V was cut by 4 bases and J by 4 bases, with 12 bases left in between. The CDR3 has 14 amino acids. The CDR3 reads CASSSGGGPDTQYF. CDR3 nucleotides: TGTGCCAGCAGCTCTGGAGGGGGGCCAGATACGCAGTATTTT.

The V gene is TRBV7-9, the J gene TRBJ2-5; 9 bases fit TRBD2. The CDR3 is made up of 13 amino acids. The germline gives CDR1 SEHNR, CDR2 FQNEAQ (reference sequence). The V gene end was trimmed by 8 bases and the J gene end by 1 base; junction bases not matched to a gene: 2. CDR3 in DNA: TGTGCCAGCGCGGGGGGGAGCCAAGAGACCCAGTACTTC. Translation gives CASAGGSQETQYF. Variable domain in full (rest from reference TRBV7-9 and TRBJ2-5): DTGVSQNPRHKITKRGQNVTFRCDPISEHNRLYWYRQTLGQGPEFLTYFQNEAQLEKSRLLSDRFSAERPKGSFSTLEIQRTEQGDSAMYLCASAGGSQETQYFGPGTRLLVL.

V usage is TRBV11-2 and J usage is TRBJ1-2; D might be TRBD1 (5 bases). The CDR3 runs to 12 residues. Per the germline V gene, CDR1 is SGHAT and CDR2 is FQNNGV. V was pared by 0 bases and J by 8 bases, with 7 bases between. The CDR3 reads CASSLEGTGYTF. The DNA for the CDR3 is TGTGCCAGCAGCTTAGAAGGGACCGGCTACACCTTC.

The chain combines TRBV2 with TRBJ2-6; a weak D match, TRBD1 (6 bases). Germline V gives CDR1 SNHLY, CDR2 FYNNEI. CDR3 size: 17 residues. V was cut by 5 bases and J by 2 bases, with 16 bases left in between. The CDR3 DNA is TGTGCCAGCAGTTCGCTCTCTTCAGGGGCTGGGGCCAACGTCCTGACTTTC. This translates into CASSSLSSGAGANVLTF. Using reference TRBV2 and TRBJ2-6 for the parts outside the CDR3, the full variable domain is EPEVTQTPSHQVTQMGQEVILRCVPISNHLYFYWYRQILGQKVEFLVSFYNNEISEKSEIFDDQFSVERPDGSNFTLKIRSTKLEDSAMYFCASSSLSSGAGANVLTFGAGSRLTVL.

The rearrangement links TRBV7-2 to TRBJ2-7, with D hard to call. V dropped 5 bases and J dropped 1 base, with 9 bases sitting between them. Germline V gene data show CDR1 as SGHTA and CDR2 as FQGNSA. The CDR3 consists of 13 residues. For the CDR3, the DNA is TGTGCCAGCAGCCGAAGGTATTCCTACGAGCAGTACTTC. Encoded protein: CASSRRYSYEQYF.

CDR3 amino acids: CASRPEISTDTQYF. Written as DNA, the CDR3 is TGCGCCAGCAGACCCGAGATTTCCACAGATACGCAGTATTTT. The V call is TRBV10-1, the J call TRBJ2-3; no definite D call. The V gene lost 6 bases and the J gene lost 2 bases, with 12 bases spanning the gap. In germline, CDR1 is WNHNN, CDR2 SYGVQD (reference sequence). The CDR3 has 14 amino acids.

This chain uses TRBV29-1 with TRBJ2-1, with unresolved D. CDR1 and CDR2 (germline): SQVTM, ANQGSEA. V was shortened by 8 bases and J by 6 bases, with 11 bases between the two germline ends. The CDR3 spans 11 residues. The CDR3 DNA reads as TGCAGCTCCAGGAGAGCCAATGAGCAGTTCTTC. This sequence encodes CSSRRANEQFF.

In this sample, this clone turned up once. This chain connects TRBV3-1 (or the pseudogene TRBV3-2) to TRBJ2-1; D remains unclear. V was cut by 0 bases and J by 9 bases, with 6 bases left in between. The CDR3 covers 12 residues. Germline V gene data show CDR1 as LGHDT and CDR2 as YNNKEL (reference sequence). The CDR3 DNA reads as TGTGCCAGCAGCCAAGAACTTTCTGAGCAGTTCTTC. Protein: CASSQELSEQFF.

This rearrangement joins TRBV7-2 to TRBJ2-2; no clear D. The V and J ends lost 5 bases and 1 base respectively, with 11 bases between them. The CDR3 runs 15 residues. CDR1 is SGHTA, CDR2 FQGNSA, per germline. The DNA for the CDR3 is TGTGCCAGCAGCCCTCTGACCTTGAACACCGGGGAGCTGTTTTTT. As protein: CASSPLTLNTGELFF.

This clone was seen a single time. J is TRBJ2-4 and V is TRBV9, with a tentative D call TRBD1 (5 bases). Trimming pared 4 bases from V and 0 bases from J, leaving 11 bases between. This CDR3 spans 15 amino acids. Germline CDR1 reads SGDLS; CDR2 reads YYNGEE. The CDR3 nucleotides read TGTGCCAGCAGCCCCCCAGGGTTAGCCAAAAACATTCAGTACTTC. Its protein is CASSPPGLAKNIQYF.

The chain carries TRBV3-1 (or the pseudogene TRBV3-2) and TRBJ1-1; 8 bases agree with TRBD1. This CDR3 comprises 16 residues. Germline V gene sequence: CDR1 LGHDT, CDR2 YNNKEL (reference sequence). The trim removed 0 bases at V and 6 bases at J, leaving 9 bases unmatched. The CDR3 coding sequence is TGTGCCAGCAGCCAAGATGGGGCAGGGGGCCGAGCTGAAGCTTTCTTT. The encoded protein is CASSQDGAGGRAEAFF.

This rearrangement joins TRBV18 to TRBJ2-7; the D gene is possibly TRBD1 (6 bases). V shed 0 bases and J shed 2 bases, with 8 bases lying between them. Germline loops: CDR1 KGHSH, CDR2 LQKENI. The CDR3 totals 14 residues. The CDR3 here is CASSPPGHTYEQYF. DNA for the CDR3: TGTGCCAGCTCACCACCGGGACACACCTACGAGCAGTACTTC.

The CDR3 reads CASSLTLALAGGGTQYF. In DNA, the CDR3 is TGTGCCAGCAGCTTAACCCTCGCACTAGCGGGGGGAGGGACCCAGTACTTC. The chain has TRBV7-7 and TRBJ2-5; 12 bases fit TRBD2. Per the germline V gene, CDR1 is SSHAT and CDR2 is FNYEAQ (reference sequence). The J segment lost 7 bases and the V segment lost 2 bases, leaving 11 bases of the junction unmatched. The CDR3 is made up of 17 amino acids.

The chain combines TRBV28 with TRBJ2-1, with D perhaps TRBD1 (6 bases). Trimming stripped 2 bases from V and 9 bases from J, with 11 bases between. This CDR3 region has 13 residues. The V gene's germline CDR1 is MDHEN and CDR2 SYDVKM. The CDR3 protein is CASSLQGLGEQFF. Written as DNA, the CDR3 is TGTGCCAGCAGTTTACAGGGGTTGGGTGAGCAGTTCTTC.

The J gene is TRBJ2-7, the V gene TRBV27; 8 bases map to TRBD1. Germline V gene data show CDR1 as MNHEY and CDR2 as SMNVEV (reference sequence). The CDR3 contains 15 residues. With V trimmed by 0 bases and J by 7 bases, 8 bases remained unmatched. CDR3 in DNA: TGTGCCAGCAGTTTATCGGGAGACAGGGGAGGAGAGCAGTACTTC. Its protein is CASSLSGDRGGEQYF.

The chain has TRBV7-3 and TRBJ2-5; D unclear. This CDR3 is built from 14 residues. V gave up 4 bases and J gave up 5 bases, with 14 bases separating them. In germline, CDR1 is SGHTA, CDR2 FQGTGA. CDR3 loop: CASSSFGPRETQYF. DNA of the CDR3: TGTGCCAGCAGCTCCTTTGGGCCCCGGGAGACCCAGTACTTC.

The V and J genes are TRBV4-3 and TRBJ2-7; 7 bases line up with TRBD1. CDR1 LGHNA and CDR2 YSLEER come from the germline V gene. CDR3 length equals 14 residues. The trim removed 5 bases at V and 0 bases at J, leaving 4 bases unmatched. CDR3 in amino acids: CASSYTGDSYEQYF. The CDR3 DNA reads TGCGCCAGCAGCTACACAGGGGACTCCTACGAGCAGTACTTC.

The gene calls are TRBV7-2 and TRBJ2-5; D gene ambiguous. CDR3 length: 16 residues. The germline gives CDR1 SGHTA, CDR2 FQGNSA. The germline V and J ends were trimmed by 1 base and 5 bases, with 17 bases remaining between them. DNA for the CDR3: TGTGCCAGCAGCTTAGGATCTAGGCAGCCAAGGGAGACCCAGTACTTC. As protein: CASSLGSRQPRETQYF.

The chain joins TRBV12-3 or TRBV12-4 to TRBJ2-7; D is undetermined. This CDR3 contains 12 residues. V was pared by 7 bases and J by 2 bases, with 9 bases between. The CDR3 DNA reads TGTGCCAGCACCCCGGGTGCCTACGAGCAGTACTTC. Translation: CASTPGAYEQYF.

The chain is built from TRBV6-5 and TRBJ2-7, with 7 positions matching TRBD2. Germline assignment: CDR1 MNHEY and CDR2 SVGAGI. Trimming at V came to 6 bases and at J to 1 base, leaving 9 bases not matched to a gene. This CDR3 is 15 amino acids long. CDR3 sequence (DNA): TGTGCCAGCAGCCAGGAGCGGGGAGGATCCTACGAGCAGTACTTC. Amino acid sequence: CASSQERGGSYEQYF.

This clone was counted between two and nine times. The V gene is TRBV15, the J gene TRBJ1-5; D may be TRBD1 (6 bases). The CDR3 is 15 amino acids. Trimming took 8 bases from V and 5 from J, leaving 19 bases between them. CDR1 LNHNV and CDR2 YYDKDF come from the germline V gene (reference sequence). The chain's CDR3 is CATATGKGWDQPQHF. In nucleotides, the CDR3 is TGTGCCACCGCTACAGGGAAGGGATGGGATCAGCCCCAGCATTTT.

The gene calls are TRBV28 and TRBJ1-5, with 8 bases lining up with TRBD1. There are 16 residues in the CDR3. From germline, CDR1 is MDHEN and CDR2 SYDVKM. With 5 bases clipped from V and 7 bases from J, the junction kept 13 bases outside the gene matches. CDR3 nucleotides: TGTGCCAGCAGTCTCGAGACAGGGGAGTATCACCAGCCCCAGCATTTT. This codes for CASSLETGEYHQPQHF.

This clone was recorded once. This chain links TRBV3-1 (or the pseudogene TRBV3-2) with TRBJ2-3; D is uncertain. Trimming took 4 bases from V and 6 from J, leaving 17 bases between them. This CDR3 has 15 residues. Germline CDR1 reads LGHDT; CDR2 reads YNNKEL (reference sequence). The chain's CDR3 is CASSLDLADTDTQYF. The CDR3 DNA reads TGTGCCAGCAGCCTCGACTTAGCTGATACGGATACGCAGTATTTT.

The chain couples TRBV7-2 to TRBJ2-5; 11 positions agree with TRBD1. This CDR3 is built from 15 residues. Germline CDR1 SGHTA, CDR2 FQGNSA. Trimming cost V 5 bases and J 6 bases; bases outside gene matches: 8. In DNA, the CDR3 is TGTGCCAGCAGCCCGAGGACAGGGGGCTGGAAGACCCAGTACTTC. This encodes CASSPRTGGWKTQYF.

V usage is TRBV10-3 and J usage is TRBJ2-6; D unresolved. The CDR3 spans 17 residues. The germline gives CDR1 ENHRY, CDR2 SYGVKD. V lost 3 bases to trimming and J lost 0 bases, with 12 bases between them. The CDR3 is CAISEVFSASGANVLTF. The CDR3 DNA sequence: TGTGCCATCAGTGAAGTTTTCTCAGCCTCTGGGGCCAACGTCCTGACTTTC.

This clone was detected only once. The chain links TRBV18 to TRBJ1-1; 7 nucleotides match TRBD1. Per germline, CDR1 KGHSH and CDR2 LQKENI. V was clipped by 0 bases and J by 1 base; unmatched bases: 2. CDR3 length equals 15 residues. The CDR3 nucleotides read TGTGCCAGCTCACCACCGACAGGGCCGAACACTGAAGCTTTCTTT. Its translation: CASSPPTGPNTEAFF.

This clone was picked up one time. V usage is TRBV11-3 and J usage is TRBJ2-1; D gene ambiguous. This CDR3 spans 15 amino acids. CDR1 and CDR2 (germline): SGHNT, YENEEA. V lost 4 bases to trimming and J lost 6 bases, with 16 bases between them. This CDR3 is CASSSSAAGSNEQFF. DNA of the CDR3: TGTGCCAGCAGCTCGTCCGCAGCCGGCTCCAATGAGCAGTTCTTC.